The clone carrying this T cell receptor (beta chain) was seen a few times. Its target is not known. The record originates from a study of T cells in Graves' hyperthyroidism and ophthalmopathy. Study-level results: In simple terms, a model built on 13 V-J features told ophthalmopathy apart from stable hyperthyroidism.

Using RNA transcripts as the source, TCR beta CDR3 regions were amplified. The HTBI primer set drove a first-round RT-PCR of the TCR CDR3. Using its own MiXCR run on the multiplex PCR reads, TCRdb lists one record per CDR3 protein. Counted here are 540,000 or so distinct CDR3 sequences, 40% to 55% occurring once; the ten biggest clones make up 15% to 20%. Exclusion criteria comprised uncontrolled infection, other autoimmune disease, pregnancy or lactation. Used for diagnoses were clinical symptoms, serum thyroxine and TRAb, thyroid ultrasound and orbital computed tomography. Trimming took 8 bases from V and 3 from J, leaving 8 bases between them. The CDR3 loop spans 12 amino acids. From germline, CDR1 is WSHSY and CDR2 SAAADI.

V gene TRBV10-2 combines with J gene TRBJ1-5; maybe TRBD1 (6 bases). The clonotype comes from an adult woman with Graves' disease, either hyperthyroidism or ophthalmopathy (not recorded which). Sequencing was done on a sample of peripheral blood or thyroid tissue (not recorded which). CDR3 sequence (DNA): TGCGCCAGCGGGGACAACAATCAGCCCCAGCATTTT. Amino acids: CASGDNNQPQHF.